This T cell receptor beta chain was identified in a study of blood T cell repertoires in COVID-19 (dated by TCRdb to 2018 to 2021). With respect to the entire study: The collaborator samples originated in the United States, Italy and Spain and spanned the acute and convalescent phases of COVID-19. The prospective study material was composed of cDNA or gDNA derived from T cells, B-cell-depleted T cells, or PBMCs. Subjects who had been exposed to COVID-19, were actively infected with it, or had recovered from it provided the deeply sampled blood TCRbeta repertoires that made up the dataset. The repertoires were made available in a free public database intended to serve as a resource for research on the immune response to SARS-CoV-2. Samples came from the ongoing ImmuneRACE study (first 160 participants) plus 1,254 subjects from 6 global collaborators. The sample metadata nearly always contained a de-identified subject ID, COVID-19 status, age in years and sex. HLA class I and class II types, where available, came from metadata supplied by the sample provider rather than from assay-based typing.

What the research found in general, with its limitations: How much clinical and demographic metadata was included differed by source and by participant, and the metadata was provided uncurated.

TCRbeta CDR3 regions were amplified from genomic DNA by means of the immunoSEQ Assay, a bias-controlled multiplex PCR. Turning to the authors' computational methods: The number of nucleated cells in each sample was estimated by amplification of reference gene primers within the assay. To quantify the absolute abundance of each unique TCRbeta CDR3 rearrangement, sequence reads were collapsed and filtered. Productive Simpson clonality was computed per sample as the square root of Simpson's diversity index over productive rearrangements. TCRdb re-hosts the immuneACCESS table, in-frame sequences only. Its copies lack some clones; in the studies checked, an unresolved V gene accounts for under half of them, and the cause for the rest is not known. The V and J calls and clone size come from that table; D and trimming were worked out from the DNA. The sample includes 80,000 to 100,000 clones, with 90% observed a single time. The biggest ten clones account for about 1.7% of the sample.

The CDR3 measures 20 amino acids from cysteine to phenylalanine. Left in the record is the CDR3 DNA by itself, 60 bases read in frame from the first base. V trim: 4 bases; J trim: 0 bases; unmatched bases: 14. The germline V gene (reference sequence) yields SGHNT for CDR1 and YYREEE for CDR2. The collaborating institutions used their own protocols to collect whole blood in K2EDTA tubes. For TCRbeta analysis, collaborator samples were shipped as frozen whole blood, as isolated PBMCs, or as DNA extracted from either sample type. On this clone: Its antigen is currently not known. No clone much larger than this one lies a single base away; base qualities are absent.

This chain joins TRBV5-4 to TRBJ2-6; 9 junctional bases match TRBD1. The TCR was taken from a man in his fifties or sixties with acute or convalescent COVID-19. The specimen sequenced was peripheral blood. The CDR3 reads CASSPRPGTGTSSGANVLTF. The DNA reads TGTGCCAGCAGCCCGCGACCCGGGACAGGGACGAGCTCTGGGGCCAACGTCCTGACTTTC.